This T cell receptor beta chain was obtained from a study of blood T cell repertoires in COVID-19. The Seattle site enrolled patients during active infection and followed them longitudinally. CDR1 is SGHNT and CDR2 is YYREEE in the germline V gene (reference sequence). The CDR3 has 17 residues. The V and J ends lost 3 bases and 4 bases respectively, with 22 bases between them. Sequencing was performed with immunoSEQ multiplex PCR; in TCRdb, only in-frame clones are kept and a portion is missing. Among around 300,000 clones listed, 75% to 90% were seen once. This receptor was identified in a woman aged 30 to 39 with COVID-19, enrolled during active disease. Sequences were obtained from peripheral blood. The rearrangement links TRBV5-4 to TRBJ2-5, with TRBD2 as a possible D gene (6 bases). This chain's CDR3 is CASSYRLWREGRETQYF. CDR3 nucleotides: TGTGCCAGCAGCTACCGTCTTTGGCGGGAAGGACGAGAGACCCAGTACTTC.